This is a list of T cell receptor beta chains from one sample in a study of shared clonotypes between healthy human individuals. Clones were sequenced by immunoSEQ multiplex PCR, and TCRdb holds only the in-frame ones, with some missing. The sample contains millions of clones, 90% to 95% of which appear only once. Sequencing used naive CD4+ T cells sorted from blood. These receptor sequences come from a man between 18 and 35 years old in good health. Both conserved end residues are part of each CDR3. The D gene is left open where the match is weak. Clone sizes are given selectively: once, few, many, or a class where the clone is expanded.

DNA,CDR3,D,V,size,J
TGTGCCAGCAGCTTGGGGGGTTGGGTGGAGGATTACGAGCAGTACTTC,CASSLGGWVEDYEQYF,NA,TRBV7-6,NA,TRBJ2-7
TGTGCCAGCAGCAAAGGGCAGGTAGACTATGGCTACACCTTC,CASSKGQVDYGYTF,NA,TRBV21-1,NA,TRBJ1-2
TGTGCCAATTCCGGACAGGGGGCGCCGGGAGAGCAGTACTTC,CANSGQGAPGEQYF,TRBD1,TRBV10-3,once,TRBJ2-7
TGCGCCAGCAGCCATGGACTAGCGGGCCTCCAAGAGACCCAGTACTTC,CASSHGLAGLQETQYF,TRBD2,TRBV5-1,once,TRBJ2-5
TGTGCCAGCAGCCTCGACAGTAACTATGGCTACACCTTC,CASSLDSNYGYTF,NA,TRBV28,few,TRBJ1-2
TGTGCCAGCAGCCCTATGTACACCATATATTTT,CASSPMYTIYF,NA,TRBV6-6,NA,TRBJ1-3
TGTGCCAGTATGTGGGCAGCAGGCCACGAGCAGTACTTC,CASMWAAGHEQYF,NA,TRBV5-6,NA,TRBJ2-7
TGTGCCATCAGTGAGGGAGCAGGGGGGACAGATACGCAGTATTTT,CAISEGAGGTDTQYF,NA,TRBV10-3,NA,TRBJ2-3
TGCGCCAGCAGCTGGGGACAGGGGAACTACGAGCAGTACTTC,CASSWGQGNYEQYF,TRBD1,TRBV5-1,NA,TRBJ2-7
TGCGCCAGCAGCCAAGGGGTCCAGGGGCCCTCCTCTGGGGCCAACGTCCTGACTTTC,CASSQGVQGPSSGANVLTF,NA,TRBV4-1,NA,TRBJ2-6
TGTGCCAGCAGTAGGGGACAGGGAGGGGTCCGAGCTTTCTTT,CASSRGQGGVRAFF,TRBD1,TRBV6-5,NA,TRBJ1-1
TGTGCCAGCAGCCTCAGGGGGGGAGGGACAGATACGCAGTATTTT,CASSLRGGGTDTQYF,NA,TRBV28,NA,TRBJ2-3
TGTGCCAGCAGCTTGGGGCAGGTATCTGGAAACACCATATATTTT,CASSLGQVSGNTIYF,NA,TRBV5-6,few,TRBJ1-3
TGTGCCAGTAATCGACAGGGTGGCAATCAGCCCCAGCATTTT,CASNRQGGNQPQHF,TRBD1,TRBV19,few,TRBJ1-5
TGTGCCAGCAGCCAACAGACAGGGATTCCCGGGGAGCTGTTTTTT,CASSQQTGIPGELFF,TRBD1,TRBV14,NA,TRBJ2-2
TGTGCCAGTAGTATGCTGGGACAGGGGGCATCTGGAAACACCATATATTTT,CASSMLGQGASGNTIYF,TRBD1,TRBV19,NA,TRBJ1-3
TGTGCCAGTAAGTTTACCGCGGACTATGGCTACACCTTC,CASKFTADYGYTF,NA,TRBV19,NA,TRBJ1-2
TGTGCCAGCAGAGGGACAGGGGGGACCTATGGCTACACCTTC,CASRGTGGTYGYTF,TRBD1,TRBV6-5,NA,TRBJ1-2
TGTGCCAGCAGCACCGTGGGGCAGGGGCACTTC,CASSTVGQGHF,NA,TRBV21-1,NA,TRBJ2-4
TGTGCCAGCAGTCCCGGGGACAGGGGAAAATCTCCCCAGCATTTT,CASSPGDRGKSPQHF,TRBD1,TRBV28,once,TRBJ1-5
TGCGCCAGCAGCTTGGCCCAACTAGCGGGGGGCACAGATACGCAGTATTTT,CASSLAQLAGGTDTQYF,TRBD2,TRBV5-1,NA,TRBJ2-3
TGTGCCAGCAGTTATAAGGCAGACAATCAGCCCCAGCATTTT,CASSYKADNQPQHF,NA,TRBV6-5,NA,TRBJ1-5
TGCGCCAGCAGCGCAAGGCCCCAGGGCATTGCAACTAATGAAAAACTGTTTTTT,CASSARPQGIATNEKLFF,NA,TRBV5-1,NA,TRBJ1-4
TGTGCCAGCAGTCCGGGACGCCACTATGGCTACACCTTC,CASSPGRHYGYTF,NA,TRBV28,NA,TRBJ1-2
TGTGCCACCAGCAGAGTCCCGACGAGGGGGGATACGCAGTATTTT,CATSRVPTRGDTQYF,NA,TRBV15,NA,TRBJ2-3
TGCGCCAGCAGCCAAGATAGCGGAGATTCCTACGAGCAGTACTTC,CASSQDSGDSYEQYF,NA,TRBV4-1,NA,TRBJ2-7
TGTGCCAGTAGTATTGGGACAGGAGTCTACGAGCAGTACTTC,CASSIGTGVYEQYF,TRBD1,TRBV19,NA,TRBJ2-7
TGTGCCTGCTCTAGGGACTCCGAGACCCAGTACTTC,CACSRDSETQYF,NA,TRBV30,NA,TRBJ2-5
TGTGCCAGCAGCAAAGGGGATATACCTACCTACGAGCAGTACTTC,CASSKGDIPTYEQYF,NA,TRBV2,NA,TRBJ2-7
TGTGCCAGCAGGGCTAGCGGGAGGGCCCCAGAGACCCAGTACTTC,CASRASGRAPETQYF,TRBD2,TRBV7-2,NA,TRBJ2-5
TGTGCCAGCAGCCTTACTAGCGGGGGGGCCGGTACATCTACAAATACGCAGTATTTT,CASSLTSGGAGTSTNTQYF,TRBD2,TRBV7-6,NA,TRBJ2-3
TGTGCCACCAGCAGAGAAAGCGGGAGTCCTCTTGGGGAGCAGTACTTC,CATSRESGSPLGEQYF,TRBD2,TRBV15,NA,TRBJ2-7
TGTGCCAGCAGCTTAGATGGCGGCACCGGGGAGCTGTTTTTT,CASSLDGGTGELFF,NA,TRBV11-2,NA,TRBJ2-2
TGTGCCTGGAGTGTAGGGACCACGCCATATACGCAGTATTTT,CAWSVGTTPYTQYF,NA,TRBV30,once,TRBJ2-3
TGTGCCAGCAGTTTACCTCAGGGGGGGAACACTGAAGCTTCCTTT,CASSLPQGGNTEASF,TRBD1,TRBV28,NA,TRBJ1-1
TGTGCCAGCAGCTTGTACGGGGCTGGGGCCAACGTCCTGACTTTC,CASSLYGAGANVLTF,NA,TRBV5-6,NA,TRBJ2-6
TGTGCCAGCAGCCCCAGGATGGGGAACACTGAAGCTTTCTTT,CASSPRMGNTEAFF,NA,TRBV14,NA,TRBJ1-1
TGTGCCAGCAGTGCTACTTCTCCCAGGGGGGCTGGAAACACCATATATTTT,CASSATSPRGAGNTIYF,TRBD1,TRBV27,NA,TRBJ1-3
TGTGCCAGCAGCATATCTAGCCCGGGAGGGACAGATACGCAGTATTTT,CASSISSPGGTDTQYF,TRBD2,TRBV7-2,NA,TRBJ2-3
TGTGCCAGCAGCCAAGAGAAAATATTAAAGGGCACCATATTC,CASSQEKILKGTIF,NA,TRBV4-2,NA,TRBJ1-2
TGCGCCAGCAGCCGAGGGGCGGCTGTAGATACGCAGTATTTT,CASSRGAAVDTQYF,NA,TRBV5-1,NA,TRBJ2-3
TGTGCCAGCAGTGGACCTAACGGTTATGGCTACACCTTC,CASSGPNGYGYTF,NA,TRBV2,NA,TRBJ1-2
TGTGCCAGCAGTTTAGGGTCCCAGCCCCAGCATTTT,CASSLGSQPQHF,NA,TRBV6-6,NA,TRBJ1-5
TGTGCCAGCAGCCCCGTTCGGGATACGTATGGCTACACCTTC,CASSPVRDTYGYTF,NA,TRBV7-2,NA,TRBJ1-2
TGTGCCAGCAGAAACGGGGCTAAGGCTACCGGGGAGCTGTTTTTT,CASRNGAKATGELFF,NA,TRBV6-5,NA,TRBJ2-2
TGTGCCAGCAGCTCCGACAACTCCTACGAGCAGTACTTC,CASSSDNSYEQYF,NA,TRBV27,NA,TRBJ2-7
TGCAGCGCTAAGGGGCTGATCGACGCGAACACCGGGGAGCTGTTTTTT,CSAKGLIDANTGELFF,NA,TRBV29-1,NA,TRBJ2-2